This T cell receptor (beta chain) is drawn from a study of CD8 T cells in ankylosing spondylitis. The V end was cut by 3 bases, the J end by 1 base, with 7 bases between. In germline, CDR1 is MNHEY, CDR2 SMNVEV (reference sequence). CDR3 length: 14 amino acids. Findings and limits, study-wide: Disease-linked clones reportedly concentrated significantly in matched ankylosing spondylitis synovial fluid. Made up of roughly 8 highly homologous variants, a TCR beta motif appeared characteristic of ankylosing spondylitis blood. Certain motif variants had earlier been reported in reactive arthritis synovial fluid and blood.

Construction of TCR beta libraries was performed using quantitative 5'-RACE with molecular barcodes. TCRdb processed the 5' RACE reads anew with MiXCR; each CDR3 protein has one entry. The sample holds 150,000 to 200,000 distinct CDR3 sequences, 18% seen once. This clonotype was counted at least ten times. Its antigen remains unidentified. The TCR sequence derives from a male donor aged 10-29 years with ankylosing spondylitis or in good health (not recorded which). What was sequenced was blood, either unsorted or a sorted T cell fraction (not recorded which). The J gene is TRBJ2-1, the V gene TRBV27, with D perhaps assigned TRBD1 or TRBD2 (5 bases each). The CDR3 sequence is CASSLGESYNEQFF. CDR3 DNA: TGTGCCAGCAGTTTGGGGGAATCCTACAATGAGCAGTTCTTC.